The next 18 T cell receptor beta chains were all read from a single sample in a study of blood T cell repertoires in COVID-19. Assay used: immunoSEQ multiplex PCR; TCRdb lists only in-frame clones, some missing. The sample comprises roughly 230,000 clones, over 90% of which are singletons, and 0.8% to 0.95% rests with the top ten. The sequenced material came from peripheral blood. All receptors derive from a man aged 25-45 years with COVID-19, enrolled during active disease.

V is TRBV5-4 and J is TRBJ2-5; 7 positions match TRBD2. Germline lookup yields CDR1 SGHNT and CDR2 YYREEE (reference sequence). J gave up 1 base and V 4 bases, and 10 bases lay outside the gene matches. The CDR3 has 16 residues. CDR3 sequence reads: CASSPKRGDSQETQYF. The CDR3 coding sequence is TGTGCCAGCAGCCCCAAACGGGGGGATTCCCAAGAGACCCAGTACTTC. Full variable domain (outside the CDR3, taken from reference TRBV5-4 and TRBJ2-5): ETGVTQSPTHLIKTRGQQVTLRCSSQSGHNTVSWYQQALGQGPQFIFQYYREEENGRGNFPPRFSGLQFPNYSSELNVNALELDDSALYLCASSPKRGDSQETQYFGPGTRLLVL.

V gene TRBV19 combines with J gene TRBJ2-5, with 9 positions matching TRBD1. The CDR3 covers 15 residues. The V gene's germline CDR1 is LNHDA and CDR2 SQIVND (reference sequence). V shed 3 bases and J 4 bases; nucleotides not matched to a gene: 6. This CDR3 reads CASSMGDRVGETQYF. The CDR3 DNA is TGTGCCAGTAGTATGGGGGACAGGGTGGGAGAGACCCAGTACTTC.

V and J are TRBV11-2 and TRBJ2-2; 9 positions agree with TRBD1. Germline CDR1 reads SGHAT; CDR2 reads FQNNGV. This CDR3 spans 16 amino acids. Trimming at V came to 5 bases and at J to 4 bases, leaving 8 bases not matched to a gene. CDR3 coding DNA: TGTGCCAGCAGCCTGTACAGGGGGCTGGGCACCGGGGAGCTGTTTTTT. Translated: CASSLYRGLGTGELFF.

The chain uses TRBV6-1 and TRBJ2-3, with 8 bases identical to TRBD2. J gave up 7 bases and V 3 bases, and 9 bases lay outside the gene matches. The germline gives CDR1 MNHNS, CDR2 SASEGT. The CDR3 sequence is 15 residues long. The CDR3 sequence is CASSDPPSGSYTQYF. The CDR3 DNA sequence: TGTGCCAGCAGTGACCCCCCTAGCGGGTCATATACGCAGTATTTT.

The table lists this clone with a count of one. The chain employs TRBV12-3 or TRBV12-4 and TRBJ1-6; D perhaps matches TRBD1 (5 bases). Trimming stripped 7 bases from V and 7 bases from J, with 11 bases between. The CDR3 loop spans 13 amino acids. CDR3 DNA sequence: TGTGCCAGCACTAACTCAGGGAATTCACCCCTCCACTTT. It codes for CASTNSGNSPLHF.

This rearrangement joins TRBV28 to TRBJ1-5; 7 bases are shared with TRBD1. The CDR3 spans 16 residues. Germline V gene lookup returns CDR1 MDHEN and CDR2 SYDVKM. The V gene end was trimmed by 5 bases and the J gene end by 1 base; junction bases not matched to a gene: 8. The CDR3 is CASSPKTGLSNQPQHF. CDR3 bases: TGTGCCAGCAGTCCAAAGACAGGGCTAAGCAATCAGCCCCAGCATTTT.

The CDR3 loop is CASSFGQPPPSLHF. CDR3 DNA sequence: TGTGCCAGCAGTTTCGGACAGCCGCCGCCCTCCCTCCACTTT. The V call is TRBV28, the J call TRBJ1-6; tentatively, D is TRBD1 (6 bases). Germline lookup yields CDR1 MDHEN and CDR2 SYDVKM. The CDR3 sequence is 14 residues long. Trimming cost V 3 bases and J 14 bases, with 17 bases left between them.

The chain employs TRBV7-2 and TRBJ1-6, with D perhaps TRBD1 (6 bases). The CDR3 loop spans 13 amino acids. Germline V gives CDR1 SGHTA, CDR2 FQGNSA. The V end lost 5 bases, the J end lost 14 bases, and 16 bases lay between the germline ends. CDR3 nucleotide sequence: TGTGCCAGCAGCCCTAGACAGGCGGCGTCCCTCCACTTT. This sequence encodes CASSPRQAASLHF.

J is TRBJ1-1 and V is TRBV11-2, with D hard to call. CDR1 SGHAT and CDR2 FQNNGV come from the germline V gene. The CDR3 sequence is 14 residues long. V lost 3 bases, J lost 0 bases, and 8 bases lay in between. The CDR3 region is CASSFGRLNTEAFF. DNA for the CDR3: TGTGCCAGCAGCTTCGGCAGGTTGAACACTGAAGCTTTCTTT.

This sequence joins TRBV2 and TRBJ2-5; 10 bases align to TRBD2. Germline V CDR1 and CDR2: SNHLY, FYNNEI. V dropped 0 bases and J dropped 7; count of bases not matched to a gene: 8. The CDR3 covers 16 residues. The CDR3 DNA is TGTGCCAGCAGTGAAGCGTTAGCGGGGGGTCAGGGGACCCAGTACTTC. Translating it yields CASSEALAGGQGTQYF.

The rearrangement uses TRBV5-1 and TRBJ1-5; unclear D gene. This CDR3 is built from 14 residues. Germline assignment: CDR1 SGHRS and CDR2 YFSETQ. Trimming cost V 5 bases and J 7 bases, with 16 bases left between them. This CDR3 is CASSESSFGQPQHF. The CDR3 DNA is TGCGCCAGCAGTGAATCTTCATTTGGCCAGCCCCAGCATTTT.

V is TRBV5-6 and J is TRBJ2-5, with a possible D match to TRBD2 (7 bases). CDR3 length: 15 residues. Germline lookup yields CDR1 SGHDT and CDR2 YYEEEE. V was shortened by 1 base and J by 4 bases, with 14 bases between the two germline ends. The CDR3 DNA is TGTGCCAGCAGCTTGAGGGGGGGCCGATCAGAGACCCAGTACTTC. Protein sequence: CASSLRGGRSETQYF. The whole variable domain, remainder taken from reference TRBV5-6 and TRBJ2-5, is DAGVTQSPTHLIKTRGQQVTLRCSPKSGHDTVSWYQQALGQGPQFIFQYYEEEERQRGNFPDRFSGHQFPNYSSELNVNALLLGDSALYLCASSLRGGRSETQYFGPGTRLLVL.

The V gene is TRBV5-1, the J gene TRBJ2-1; 11 bases are a match to TRBD1. The J segment lost 6 bases and the V segment lost 4 bases, leaving 6 bases of the junction unmatched. The CDR3 extends over 15 amino acids. Germline-derived CDR1 and CDR2 are SGHRS and YFSETQ. The CDR3 coding sequence is TGCGCCAGCAGCGCCTCGGGACAGGGGGTCAATGAGCAGTTCTTC. It codes for CASSASGQGVNEQFF.

As DNA, the CDR3 is TGTGCCAGCAGGTCAAGGGGAAACTGGGGCTACACCTTC. This sequence encodes CASRSRGNWGYTF. The rearrangement joins TRBV6-5 to TRBJ1-2, with D tentatively TRBD1 (5 bases). This CDR3 contains 13 residues. CDR1 and CDR2 (germline): MNHEY, SVGAGI. Trimming took off 6 bases at V and 8 bases at J, with 16 bases between the two ends.

V gene TRBV3-1 (or the pseudogene TRBV3-2) combines with J gene TRBJ1-1; D remains ambiguous. The CDR3 runs to 14 residues. Trimming removed 2 bases from V and 5 bases from J, with 12 bases in between. Germline loops: CDR1 LGHDT, CDR2 YNNKEL (reference sequence). CDR3 bases: TGTGCCAGCAGCCAACGACCGGGTTCGACTGAAGCTTTCTTT. This sequence encodes CASSQRPGSTEAFF.

V is TRBV11-3 and J is TRBJ2-3; TRBD2 matches 12 bases. V shed 1 base, J shed 2 bases, and the junction held 4 bases outside the gene matches. CDR1 is SGHNT, CDR2 YENEEA, per germline. This CDR3 has 17 amino acids. The DNA of the CDR3 is TGTGCCAGCAGCTTAGGGGCTAGCGGGGGGGTCACAGATACGCAGTATTTT. Its protein is CASSLGASGGVTDTQYF. The whole variable domain, remainder taken from reference TRBV11-3 and TRBJ2-3, is EAGVVQSPRYKIIEKKQPVAFWCNPISGHNTLYWYLQNLGQGPELLIRYENEEAVDDSQLPKDRFSAERLKGVDSTLKIQPAELGDSAVYLCASSLGASGGVTDTQYFGPGTRLTVL.

CDR3: CASRQGYNSPLHF. CDR3 nucleotide sequence: TGTGCCAGCAGACAGGGCTATAATTCACCCCTCCACTTT. The chain recombines TRBV5-5 with TRBJ1-6; D may be TRBD1 (6 bases). Germline V gene data show CDR1 as SGHKS and CDR2 as YYEKEE (reference sequence). The CDR3 sequence is 13 residues long. V was clipped by 5 bases and J by 3 bases, with 6 bases between them.

The chain couples TRBV5-1 to TRBJ2-1; 10 nucleotides line up with TRBD2. The CDR3 totals 15 residues. Germline CDR1 is SGHRS and CDR2 is YFSETQ. V lost 2 bases to trimming and J lost 7 bases; unmatched junction nucleotides: 6. The CDR3 sequence: CASSFTGTSVNEQFF. The CDR3 DNA reads as TGCGCCAGCAGCTTCACCGGGACTAGCGTGAATGAGCAGTTCTTC. The full variable domain, with the rest looked up from reference TRBV5-1 and TRBJ2-1, is KAGVTQTPRYLIKTRGQQVTLSCSPISGHRSVSWYQQTPGQGLQFLFEYFSETQRNKGNFPGRFSGRQFSNSRSEMNVSTLELGDSALYLCASSFTGTSVNEQFFGPGTRLTVL.